This T cell receptor beta chain comes out of a study of T cells after yellow fever vaccination. 5'RACE template switching added a universal primer site and UMIs to TCR cDNA. One entry per CDR3 protein results from TCRdb running MiXCR on the 5' RACE reads. This sample has hundreds of thousands of distinct CDR3 sequences, with roughly an eighth found just once. The study, taken as a whole, reports: Detected again after the booster were most primary-vaccination clones, at 96% CD4 and roughly 88% CD8. The secondary response showed a weaker magnitude and a faster peak, day 5 versus 15.

Germline values: CDR1 SEHNR, CDR2 FQNEAQ (reference sequence). Trimming removed 3 bases from V and 2 bases from J, with 14 bases in between. The CDR3 length is 15 residues. With respect to this clonotype: Its antigen remains unidentified.

The TCR originated in a man aged 30 to 45 who received the YFV17D yellow fever vaccine. The input for sequencing was PBMCs, taken on the day of the yellow fever booster vaccination. This chain joins TRBV7-9 and TRBJ2-7, with D possibly matching TRBD2 (6 bases). The CDR3 DNA reads as TGTGCCAGCAGCTTTAACACTGCGGGAACCTACGAGCAGTACTTC. Protein sequence: CASSFNTAGTYEQYF.